This T cell receptor beta chain appears in the sequencing data of a study of T cells after yellow fever vaccination. TCRdb fed the 5' RACE reads into MiXCR, producing one record per CDR3 protein. The table records tens of thousands of distinct CDR3 sequences, 6.3% of them present only once. This CDR3 region has 12 residues. V lost 5 bases and J lost 9, with 14 bases in between. Germline CDR1 and CDR2: DFQATT and SNEGSKA (reference sequence). This clonotype appeared many times. The chain links TRBV20-1 to TRBJ1-5; D is ambiguous. This TCR was recovered from a man between 25 and 39 years old who received the YFV17D yellow fever vaccine. This material consisted of PBMCs, either bulk or a sorted T-cell subset (CD4+, CD8+, memory, or dextramer-sorted; not recorded which), taken on the day of the yellow fever booster vaccination. CDR3 in amino acids: CSAATSIGPQHF. The CDR3 nucleotides read TGCAGTGCTGCGACATCCATTGGGCCCCAGCATTTT.